What follows are 5 T cell receptor beta chains derived from one specimen sequenced in a study of cytomegalovirus exposure and HLA in healthy donors. The PCR contained 60 Vbeta and 13 Jbeta primers. TCRdb's copy holds only in-frame clones and misses some; the assay was immunoSEQ multiplex PCR. The data show under 200,000 clones, with around 79% seen just once and 2.1% held by the top ten. The source material was PBMCs. The source is a man aged 35-49 years in good health and CMV-seronegative.

The genes are TRBV5-6 and TRBJ2-7; unclear D gene. The CDR3 is made up of 17 amino acids. Trimming removed 3 bases at V and 0 bases at J, with 19 bases between. Germline CDR1 is SGHDT and CDR2 is YYEEEE. The CDR3 DNA reads TGTGCCAGCAGCTGGGTGTCCGGGTCCCCCTTCTCCTACGAGCAGTACTTC. This gives the protein CASSWVSGSPFSYEQYF. The complete variable domain, with remaining parts taken from reference TRBV5-6 and TRBJ2-7, reads DAGVTQSPTHLIKTRGQQVTLRCSPKSGHDTVSWYQQALGQGPQFIFQYYEEEERQRGNFPDRFSGHQFPNYSSELNVNALLLGDSALYLCASSWVSGSPFSYEQYFGPGTRLTVT.

The gene calls are TRBV10-3 and TRBJ1-1; a possible D gene is TRBD1 (5 bases). CDR3 length: 14 amino acids. Trimming shortened V by 11 bases and J by 0 bases, and 16 bases separated the two germline ends. The V gene's germline CDR1 is ENHRY and CDR2 SYGVKD. The CDR3 protein is CAPAGGVVNTEAFF. The CDR3 nucleotides are TGTGCCCCTGCGGGAGGGGTAGTGAACACTGAAGCTTTCTTT.

This clone appeared a few times. The chain has TRBV28 and TRBJ2-4; 8 bases are shared with TRBD1. Looked up from germline, CDR1 is MDHEN and CDR2 is SYDVKM. The CDR3 totals 17 residues. Trimming cost V 4 bases and J 0 bases; bases outside gene matches: 8. This CDR3 reads CASSSTGTGLAKNIQYF. The CDR3 DNA is TGTGCCAGCAGTTCGACCGGGACAGGATTAGCCAAAAACATTCAGTACTTC. Filled out from reference TRBV28 and TRBJ2-4, the complete variable domain reads DVKVTQSSRYLVKRTGEKVFLECVQDMDHENMFWYRQDPGLGLRLIYFSYDVKMKEKGDIPEGYSVSREKKERFSLILESASTNQTSMYLCASSSTGTGLAKNIQYFGAGTRLSVL.

The chain is built from TRBV15 and TRBJ2-7, with 11 bases matching TRBD2. Per the germline V gene, CDR1 is LNHNV and CDR2 is YYDKDF (reference sequence). V lost 0 bases and J lost 4; bases outside the gene matches: 11. The CDR3 spans 18 residues. CDR3 DNA sequence: TGTGCCACCAGCAGAGATCTTGGAGCTAGCGGGAGGAGGTACGAGCAGTACTTC. Translation gives CATSRDLGASGRRYEQYF.

J is TRBJ2-3 and V is TRBV4-2; D is possibly TRBD1 (6 bases). This CDR3 is built from 14 residues. Germline values: CDR1 LGHNA, CDR2 YNFKEQ. Trimming took off 4 bases at V and 0 bases at J, with 8 bases between the two ends. CDR3 bases: TGTGCCAGCAGCCTAGGGGGAAGCACAGATACGCAGTATTTT. Translating it yields CASSLGGSTDTQYF.